A single sample is the source of the 4 T cell receptor beta chains below, sequenced in a study of blood T cell repertoires in COVID-19. Profiled with immunoSEQ multiplex PCR; TCRdb holds only in-frame clones, not every one. The table lists more than 95,000 clones, approximately 80% of them singletons. Sequencing used peripheral blood. Source of these receptors: a man older than 75 with acute or convalescent COVID-19.

V usage is TRBV5-1 and J usage is TRBJ2-3; 10 nucleotides match TRBD2. The CDR3 length is 14 residues. Unmatched junction bases numbered 4, after V lost 4 bases and J lost 5 bases. In germline, CDR1 is SGHRS, CDR2 YFSETQ. CDR3 amino acids: CASSRSGREDTQYF. In nucleotides, the CDR3 is TGCGCCAGCAGCAGGAGCGGGAGGGAAGATACGCAGTATTTT. Drawing the rest from reference TRBV5-1 and TRBJ2-3, the complete variable domain is KAGVTQTPRYLIKTRGQQVTLSCSPISGHRSVSWYQQTPGQGLQFLFEYFSETQRNKGNFPGRFSGRQFSNSRSEMNVSTLELGDSALYLCASSRSGREDTQYFGPGTRLTVL.

The V call is TRBV19, the J call TRBJ2-1, with a tentative D call TRBD2 (6 bases). Germline assignment: CDR1 LNHDA and CDR2 SQIVND (reference sequence). The CDR3 totals 15 residues. Trimming took 2 bases from V and 5 from J, leaving 13 bases between them. This chain's CDR3 is CASSISFAGHNEQFF. The CDR3 DNA reads as TGTGCCAGTAGTATATCGTTCGCGGGGCACAATGAGCAGTTCTTC.

The CDR3: CSVDSGRSTDTQYF. CDR3 coding DNA: TGCAGCGTTGATAGCGGGAGAAGCACAGATACGCAGTATTTT. This rearrangement joins TRBV29-1 to TRBJ2-3; 9 nucleotides agree with TRBD2. The germline V gene encodes CDR1 SQVTM and CDR2 ANQGSEA. V lost 3 bases, J lost 0 bases, and 1 base stayed unmatched. This CDR3 has 14 residues.

The chain joins TRBV6-1 to TRBJ1-2; TRBD1 agrees at 10 bases. V lost 2 bases, J lost 2 bases, and 2 bases stayed unmatched. Per germline, CDR1 MNHNS and CDR2 SASEGT. This CDR3 has 15 residues. The CDR3 DNA reads as TGTGCCAGCAGTGAAACGGGACAGGGGAACTATGGCTACACCTTC. Amino acids: CASSETGQGNYGYTF.